This is a list of T cell receptor beta chains from one sample in a study of neoadjuvant anti-PD-1 for oral cavity cancer. Assay: immunoSEQ multiplex PCR; the TCRdb copy retains only in-frame clones and omits some. Altogether roughly 60,000 clones are present, roughly 80% being singletons, with the ten largest covering roughly 2.6%. Sequencing used PBMCs, obtained before nivolumab (anti-PD-1) treatment. The receptors derive from a person aged 35 to 85 with oral cavity squamous cell carcinoma. Both conserved end residues are part of each CDR3. The D gene is left open where the match is weak. Size values are once, few and many counts, or a class for expanded clones, and some rows have none.

J gene | clone size | D gene | V gene | CDR3 DNA | CDR3 protein
TRBJ2-7 | NA | NA | TRBV10-1 | TGCGCCAGCCCTAGACCGGACTCTTGGGAGTACTTC | CASPRPDSWEYF
TRBJ2-7 | NA | TRBD2 | TRBV19 | TGTGCCAGTAGTATAAGCGGGATTGGCTACGAGCAGTACTTC | CASSISGIGYEQYF
TRBJ2-5 | NA | TRBD2 | TRBV19 | TGTGCCAGTAGTATAGATCTAGGACTAGCGGATAGAGAGACCCAGTACTTC | CASSIDLGLADRETQYF
TRBJ2-2 | NA | TRBD2 | TRBV19 | TGTGCCAGTATGCGGGAGACCAACACCGGGGAGCTGTTTTTT | CASMRETNTGELFF
TRBJ2-7 | once | NA | TRBV14 | TGTGCCAGCAGCACCGACGATTACGAGCAGTACTTC | CASSTDDYEQYF
TRBJ1-2 | NA | NA | TRBV19 | TGTGCCAGTACCCTTGATTCGACAGGACGCCGGGGTGGCTACACCTTC | CASTLDSTGRRGGYTF
TRBJ2-2 | few | TRBD1 | TRBV19 | TGTGCCACTAGGGACAGGGGGACCACCGGGGAGCTGTTTTTT | CATRDRGTTGELFF
TRBJ2-3 | once | NA | TRBV19 | TGTGCCAGTTCTTTATGGGGGATAGCGAGCGATACGCAGTATTTT | CASSLWGIASDTQYF
TRBJ1-3 | NA | NA | TRBV7-2 | TGTGCCAGCAGCTTAGGCCAGAGCTCTGGAAACACCATATATTTT | CASSLGQSSGNTIYF
TRBJ1-5 | NA | TRBD1 | TRBV5-1 | TGCGCCAGCAGCCTGACAGGGGGCATTCAGCCCCAGCATTTT | CASSLTGGIQPQHF
TRBJ1-1 | NA | TRBD1 | TRBV5-1 | TGCGCCAGCAGCTTGGCCAGGACAGGGGCCATGAACACTGAAGCTTTCTTT | CASSLARTGAMNTEAFF
TRBJ2-1 | NA | NA | TRBV11-3 | TGTGCCAGCAGCACGGGACAATATAACAATGAGCAGTTCTTC | CASSTGQYNNEQFF
TRBJ1-5 | NA | NA | TRBV4-1 | TGCGCCAGCAGCCAAGGGTTGAGGGGCAATCAGCCCCAGCATTTT | CASSQGLRGNQPQHF
TRBJ2-7 | NA | TRBD2 | TRBV6-6 | TGTGCCAGTCCGGGACTAGCAAAACACGAGCAGTACTTC | CASPGLAKHEQYF
TRBJ2-2 | NA | TRBD1 | TRBV10-3 | TGTGCCATCGGAGACAGGGGGAACACCGGGGAGCTGTTTTTT | CAIGDRGNTGELFF
TRBJ2-3 | NA | TRBD1 | TRBV5-1 | TGCGCCAGCAGCTTGGACAGGGGGAAGGGAGATACGCAGTATTTT | CASSLDRGKGDTQYF
TRBJ2-3 | NA | TRBD2 | TRBV7-2 | TGTGCCAGCAGCTTATTAGCTAGCGGGACAGATACGCAGTATTTT | CASSLLASGTDTQYF
TRBJ1-5 | NA | NA | TRBV6-5 | TGTGCCAGCAGCCCTGCAGGATCGAGTCAGCCCCAGCATTTT | CASSPAGSSQPQHF
TRBJ1-2 | NA | NA | TRBV5-4 | TGTGCCAGCAGCTTGGCGGGACTTAACTATGGCTACACCTTC | CASSLAGLNYGYTF
TRBJ2-5 | NA | NA | TRBV29-1 | TGCAGCGATAAAAGGGGGGAGACCCAGTACTTC | CSDKRGETQYF
TRBJ2-1 | NA | NA | TRBV9 | TGTGCCAGCAGCGTAACCGGCGGTGAGCAGTTCTTC | CASSVTGGEQFF
TRBJ1-2 | NA | NA | TRBV6-4 | TGTGCCAGCAGTGAGGCAGGATGGAACTATGGCTACACCTTC | CASSEAGWNYGYTF
TRBJ2-6 | NA | NA | TRBV5-6 | TGTGCCAGCAGCTTCGGGGGTAGGACTGGGGCCAACGTCCTGACTTTC | CASSFGGRTGANVLTF
TRBJ1-2 | NA | NA | TRBV28 | TGTGCCAGCAGTTCCTACTATGGCTACACCTTC | CASSSYYGYTF
TRBJ1-5 | NA | NA | TRBV2 | TGTGCCAGCAGTTCCCTTGGGGATCAGCCCCAGCATTTT | CASSSLGDQPQHF
TRBJ1-5 | medium-sized | NA | TRBV9 | TGTGCCAGCAGCGCCTCTGCGGATCAGCCCCAGCATTTT | CASSASADQPQHF
TRBJ1-2 | few | NA | TRBV5-1 | TGCGCCAGCAGCACTGAGGGCATGTTGGGGAATGGCTACACCTTC | CASSTEGMLGNGYTF
TRBJ1-2 | NA | TRBD1 | TRBV6-1 | TGTGCCAGCAGTGACTTTCTTTCAGGGGGCGCCTATGGCTACACCTTC | CASSDFLSGGAYGYTF
TRBJ2-5 | NA | TRBD1 | TRBV11-2 | TGTGCCAGCAGCCACCGACAGGGGGTGACCCAGTACTTC | CASSHRQGVTQYF
TRBJ2-7 | few | NA | TRBV7-2 | TGTGCCAGCAGCTTCCCCCCGGCCCGCGAGCAGTACTTC | CASSFPPAREQYF
TRBJ2-7 | NA | NA | TRBV4-2 | TGTGCCAGCAGCCAAGGCCAGCCCGACTACGAGCAGTACTTC | CASSQGQPDYEQYF
TRBJ1-2 | NA | NA | TRBV7-9 | TGTGCCAGCAGCTTCGACCTAGACGGCTGCATTTTC | CASSFDLDGCIF
TRBJ2-1 | NA | NA | TRBV28 | TGTGCCAGCAGTTTGGTGCAGGGTAACGTGACATCCTACAATGAGCAGTTCTTC | CASSLVQGNVTSYNEQFF
TRBJ1-2 | NA | NA | TRBV28 | TGTGCCAGCAGTTCCGGGGCGAAGGGCTATGGCTACACCTTC | CASSSGAKGYGYTF
TRBJ1-5 | NA | NA | TRBV7-9 | TGTGCCAGCAGCTTTGAGGGCATTGGGGGTCAGCCCCAGCATTTT | CASSFEGIGGQPQHF
TRBJ1-3 | many | NA | TRBV7-2 | TGTGCCAGCAGCTTAAACAGGGCCGCGGGAAACACCATATATTTT | CASSLNRAAGNTIYF
TRBJ1-1 | NA | TRBD1 | TRBV6-6 | TGTGCCAGCAGAGGACAGGTTTGGCTGAACACTGAAGCTTTCTTT | CASRGQVWLNTEAFF
TRBJ1-5 | NA | NA | TRBV7-2 | TGTGCCAGCAGCTCCTACCCGGGGCCCAATCAGCCCCAGCATTTT | CASSSYPGPNQPQHF
TRBJ1-5 | NA | NA | TRBV6-5 | TGTGCCAGCAGAAAGGGACAAGGGAATCAGCCCCAGCATTTT | CASRKGQGNQPQHF
TRBJ2-3 | NA | TRBD1 | TRBV14 | TGTGCCAGCAGCCAAGACCGGGACAGGGGTTACCCAGATACGCAGTATTTT | CASSQDRDRGYPDTQYF
TRBJ1-3 | NA | NA | TRBV19 | TGTGCCAGTACACCCGGGGGAGGAAACACCATATATTTT | CASTPGGGNTIYF
TRBJ2-1 | NA | TRBD2 | TRBV5-1 | TGCGCCAGCAGCTTTGTAGCGGGAGGGACCTCCTACAATGAGCAGTTCTTC | CASSFVAGGTSYNEQFF
TRBJ1-5 | NA | NA | TRBV29-1 | TGCAGCGTTGGAGAGAGGCCCCAGCATTTT | CSVGERPQHF
TRBJ2-3 | NA | TRBD2 | TRBV10-3 | TGTGCCATCAGTGAGACGCTGACTAGCGGGAACGTGGCGCAGTATTTT | CAISETLTSGNVAQYF
TRBJ2-3 | NA | TRBD2 | TRBV5-6 | TGTGCCAGCAGCTACGGACTAGCGGGGGGTTACACAGATACGCAGTATTTT | CASSYGLAGGYTDTQYF
TRBJ1-2 | NA | TRBD1 | TRBV18 | TGTGCCAGCTCACTTCTCGGACAGGGGGAAGGCTACACCTTC | CASSLLGQGEGYTF
TRBJ1-6 | once | TRBD1 | TRBV6-6 | TGTGCCAGCAGCCCAGGGACAGGAATTAATTCACCCCTCCACTTT | CASSPGTGINSPLHF
TRBJ1-2 | once | NA | TRBV5-1 | TGCGCCAGCAGCTTGGTCCCAGGCCCTAACTATGGCTACACCTTC | CASSLVPGPNYGYTF
TRBJ1-2 | NA | TRBD1 | TRBV7-2 | TGTGCCAGCAGCTTAGGGAGGGGGCTGGGCTACACCTTC | CASSLGRGLGYTF
TRBJ2-3 | NA | TRBD1 | TRBV6-1 | TGTGCCAGCAGACACGGGACAGAGAGCACAGATACGCAGTATTTT | CASRHGTESTDTQYF
TRBJ1-1 | NA | NA | TRBV5-6 | TGTGCCAGCAGCTTGTTATGGGGTGGACTTAACACTGAAGCTTTCTTT | CASSLLWGGLNTEAFF
TRBJ2-7 | many | TRBD2 | TRBV6-6 | TGTGCCAGCAGGCAACCCGGACTAGCGGGCTCCTACGAGCAGTACTTC | CASRQPGLAGSYEQYF
TRBJ2-5 | once | NA | TRBV7-2 | TGTGCCAGCAGCTTAGCCTGGCAAGAGACCCAGTACTTC | CASSLAWQETQYF